The 21 T cell receptor beta chains reported below all come from one sample, sequenced in a study of cytomegalovirus exposure and HLA in healthy donors (dated by TCRdb to 2016 to 2017). Receptors were amplified or captured by the immunoSEQ multiplex PCR assay. For the multiplex PCR, a mixture combining 60 forward primers for TCR Vbeta segments and 13 reverse primers for TCR Jbeta segments was used. As stored in TCRdb, this immuneACCESS dataset retains in-frame rearrangements with V and J assigned. A fraction of the clones does not appear; measured against another copy, unresolved V genes explain less than half of the discrepancy, and the remainder lacks a known reason. Counted in this sample were more than 100,000 clones; around 9% of them appeared once. The biggest ten clones account for roughly 7.2% of the sample. The sample taken for sequencing was PBMCs. These receptors all stem from a woman between 40 and 50 years old in good health and CMV-seropositive.

This chain links TRBV7-2 with TRBJ2-7, with 7 bases that match TRBD1. The CDR3 spans 15 residues. Trimming took 4 bases from V and 3 from J; bases not matched to a gene: 9. CDR1 and CDR2 from the germline V gene are SGHTA and FQGNSA. The CDR3 protein is CASSSAPGQSYEQYF. CDR3 DNA: TGTGCCAGCAGCTCCGCCCCGGGACAGAGCTACGAGCAGTACTTC.

For the CDR3, the DNA is TGTGCCAGCAGCCCCCCTGGCCAGGGGGCAACGGGAGGCACCATATATTTT. It translates to CASSPPGQGATGGTIYF. The genes are TRBV7-2 and TRBJ1-3; 8 positions agree with TRBD1. CDR1 is SGHTA, CDR2 FQGNSA, per germline. The CDR3 runs to 17 residues. After removal of 5 bases from V and 9 bases from J, the junction contained 18 bases not matched to a gene. Full variable domain (rest looked up from reference TRBV7-2 and TRBJ1-3): GAGVSQSPSNKVTEKGKDVELRCDPISGHTALYWYRQSLGQGLEFLIYFQGNSAPDKSGLPSDRFSAERTGGSVSTLTIQRTQQEDSAVYLCASSPPGQGATGGTIYFGEGSWLTVV.

Only a few counts were recorded for this clone. The chain carries TRBV5-1 and TRBJ2-5; D possibly corresponds to TRBD2 (6 bases). Per germline, CDR1 SGHRS and CDR2 YFSETQ. There are 15 residues in the CDR3. Trimming left V 3 bases short and J 9 bases short, with 21 bases between. CDR3 DNA: TGCGCCAGCAGCTCCTCGGGACTGTCAAGAGGGGCCCAGTACTTC. It specifies CASSSSGLSRGAQYF.

This clone was picked up a small number of times. The chain combines TRBV11-3 with TRBJ2-3, with D perhaps matching TRBD2 (6 bases). V was clipped by 5 bases and J by 8 bases, with 8 bases between them. CDR3 length: 11 amino acids. In germline, CDR1 is SGHNT, CDR2 YENEEA. CDR3 region: CASSGTGTQYF. The CDR3 nucleotides are TGTGCCAGCAGCGGGACTGGTACGCAGTATTTT.

The sample holds a few counts of this clone. V gene TRBV4-1 combines with J gene TRBJ1-3, with 8 positions matching TRBD1. The length of the CDR3 is 16 residues. CDR1 and CDR2 from the germline V gene are MGHRA and YSYEKL. The trim removed 4 bases at V and 0 bases at J, leaving 5 bases unmatched. CDR3 DNA sequence: TGCGCCAGCAGCCCCTGGGACAGGATCTCTGGAAACACCATATATTTT. Translation: CASSPWDRISGNTIYF.

This clone turned up a few times. The chain carries TRBV7-9 and TRBJ2-5; 9 bases agree with TRBD1. CDR1 and CDR2 from the germline V gene are SEHNR and FQNEAQ (reference sequence). The ends lost 4 bases at V and 3 bases at J; junction bases unmatched: 3. The CDR3 is 14 amino acids. This CDR3 is CASSSWTGEETQYF. CDR3 DNA sequence: TGTGCCAGCAGCTCGTGGACAGGGGAAGAGACCCAGTACTTC.

The V gene is TRBV11-3, the J gene TRBJ1-1; D is unclear. The germline gives CDR1 SGHNT, CDR2 YENEEA. Trimming shortened V by 5 bases and J by 0 bases, and 19 bases separated the two germline ends. CDR3 size: 17 residues. The CDR3 coding sequence is TGTGCCAGCAGCCATCTCCCCGGGGATCCCTTGAACACTGAAGCTTTCTTT. Protein sequence: CASSHLPGDPLNTEAFF.

This clone has more than one count but fewer than ten. This sequence joins TRBV7-8 and TRBJ2-7, with 8 bases lining up with TRBD1. Germline loops: CDR1 SGHVS, CDR2 FQNEAQ. The CDR3 loop spans 13 amino acids. The trim removed 5 bases at V and 6 bases at J, leaving 6 bases unmatched. In DNA, the CDR3 is TGTGCCAGCAGCCGGGACAGGTTAGGCGAGCAGTACTTC. As protein: CASSRDRLGEQYF.

The chain combines TRBV6-1 with TRBJ1-1, with TRBD1 as a possible D gene (6 bases). Germline values: CDR1 MNHNS, CDR2 SASEGT. This CDR3 contains 14 residues. V was clipped by 2 bases and J by 8 bases, with 15 bases between them. The CDR3 coding sequence is TGTGCCAGCAGTGAAAGGATTGGACAGACAGAAGCTTTCTTT. Amino acids: CASSERIGQTEAFF.

This clone was counted between two and nine times. The CDR3 region is CASSRRWGEGYTF. The CDR3 bases are TGTGCCAGCAGCCGACGCTGGGGGGAGGGCTACACCTTC. The rearrangement links TRBV7-2 to TRBJ1-2, with D perhaps matching TRBD1 (5 bases). This CDR3 has 13 residues. Trimming stripped 5 bases from V and 8 bases from J, with 15 bases between. The V gene's germline CDR1 is SGHTA and CDR2 FQGNSA.

The V gene is TRBV11-3, the J gene TRBJ1-1; a weak D match, TRBD1 (5 bases). This CDR3 comprises 18 residues. V gave up 5 bases and J gave up 3 bases, with 25 bases separating them. CDR1 and CDR2 (germline): SGHNT, YENEEA. Written as DNA, the CDR3 is TGTGCCAGCAGCCCACCGAGACAGTCGGCCGTTGTCGACACTGAAGCTTTCTTT. It specifies CASSPPRQSAVVDTEAFF.

This clone was counted only a few times. The chain employs TRBV9 and TRBJ2-1; D is unresolved. The germline V gene has CDR1 SGDLS and CDR2 YYNGEE. The ends were cut back, 3 bases at V and 5 bases at J, with 6 bases in the middle. CDR3 length: 12 amino acids. CDR3 loop: CASSGGHNEQFF. DNA for the CDR3: TGTGCCAGCAGCGGCGGCCACAATGAGCAGTTCTTC. Full variable domain (outside the CDR3, taken from reference TRBV9 and TRBJ2-1): DSGVTQTPKHLITATGQRVTLRCSPRSGDLSVYWYQQSLDQGLQFLIQYYNGEERAKGNILERFSAQQFPDLHSELNLSSLELGDSALYFCASSGGHNEQFFGPGTRLTVL.

This clone was observed a handful of times. The chain recombines TRBV5-1 with TRBJ1-6; TRBD1 matches at 9 bases. V gave up 4 bases and J gave up 10 bases; unmatched junction bases: 6. The CDR3 is 14 amino acids. Germline CDR1 reads SGHRS; CDR2 reads YFSETQ. The CDR3 sequence: CASSPGQGLSPLHF. The CDR3 DNA reads as TGCGCCAGCAGCCCTGGACAGGGGTTATCACCCCTCCACTTT.

This clone was seen more than once but under ten times. The gene calls are TRBV20-1 and TRBJ1-1, with D unclear. The CDR3 is made up of 11 amino acids. The V end lost 3 bases, the J end lost 1 base, and 3 bases lay between the germline ends. CDR1 and CDR2 (germline): DFQATT, SNEGSKA (reference sequence). CDR3 region: CSASWNTEAFF. CDR3 DNA sequence: TGCAGTGCTAGCTGGAACACTGAAGCTTTCTTT.

This clone was picked up a small number of times. This chain joins TRBV5-1 and TRBJ1-1; no firm D call. In germline, CDR1 is SGHRS, CDR2 YFSETQ. This CDR3 has 13 amino acids. Trimming left V 0 bases short and J 1 base short, with 4 bases between. CDR3 DNA sequence: TGCGCCAGCAGCTTGGAGAGGAACACTGAAGCTTTCTTT. This codes for CASSLERNTEAFF.

This clone came up a few times. The chain links TRBV5-6 to TRBJ2-5, with D tentatively TRBD1 (6 bases). V gave up 2 bases and J gave up 5 bases, with 19 bases separating them. The CDR3 is made up of 16 amino acids. Germline assignment: CDR1 SGHDT and CDR2 YYEEEE. The CDR3 here is CASSFSLTDSVETQYF. The CDR3 coding sequence is TGTGCCAGCAGCTTTTCTCTGACGGACAGTGTGGAGACCCAGTACTTC.

V and J are TRBV6-5 and TRBJ2-7, with TRBD1 identical over 8 bases. The V and J ends lost 5 bases and 3 bases, in that order; junction bases with no gene match: 6. The CDR3 has 14 amino acids. CDR1 is MNHEY, CDR2 SVGAGI, per germline. The CDR3 loop reads CASSRQGHVYEQYF. The DNA of the CDR3 is TGTGCCAGCAGTAGACAGGGGCACGTCTACGAGCAGTACTTC.

The genes are TRBV5-4 and TRBJ2-1, with TRBD2 identical over 10 bases. V lost 4 bases to trimming and J lost 7 bases; unmatched junction nucleotides: 11. CDR3 length: 16 residues. Germline CDR1 SGHNT, CDR2 YYREEE (reference sequence). The CDR3 is CASSEWERGGHNEQFF. CDR3 DNA: TGTGCCAGCAGCGAGTGGGAGCGGGGGGGCCATAATGAGCAGTTCTTC.

The chain has TRBV29-1 and TRBJ2-2, with 11 bases lining up with TRBD2. After removal of 5 bases from V and 6 bases from J, the junction contained 8 bases not matched to a gene. Per germline, CDR1 SQVTM and CDR2 ANQGSEA. This CDR3 contains 15 residues. The CDR3 sequence is CSVISSGGLSGELFF. The CDR3 nucleotides are TGCAGCGTTATCTCTAGCGGGGGGTTGTCCGGGGAGCTGTTTTTT.

The chain combines TRBV9 with TRBJ2-7; 7 bases agree with TRBD1. This CDR3 comprises 13 residues. Germline values: CDR1 SGDLS, CDR2 YYNGEE. V lost 3 bases and J lost 3; bases outside the gene matches: 3. The CDR3 nucleotides read TGTGCCAGCAGCGCGGGACAGCGCTACGAGCAGTACTTC. This gives the protein CASSAGQRYEQYF. Supplemented by reference TRBV9 and TRBJ2-7, the full variable domain reads DSGVTQTPKHLITATGQRVTLRCSPRSGDLSVYWYQQSLDQGLQFLIQYYNGEERAKGNILERFSAQQFPDLHSELNLSSLELGDSALYFCASSAGQRYEQYFGPGTRLTVT.

This clone was seen only a few times. V is TRBV5-1 and J is TRBJ1-1, with 7 bases matching TRBD1. CDR1 and CDR2 from the germline V gene are SGHRS and YFSETQ. There are 15 residues in the CDR3. The trim removed 3 bases at V and 3 bases at J, leaving 8 bases unmatched. In DNA, the CDR3 is TGCGCCAGCAGCTATACAGGGGTTCTGGACACTGAAGCTTTCTTT. Its protein is CASSYTGVLDTEAFF.